The entry below describes one T cell receptor (beta chain). Its specificity is not known. The junction differs from germline at one of its ends, possibly a read error. This sample is drawn from a study of early T cells in non-severe SARS-CoV-2 infection. TCRdb analysed the 5' RACE reads with MiXCR anew, one entry per CDR3 protein. The data hold about 94,000 distinct CDR3 sequences, with about 13% observed a single time. Germline loops: CDR1 DFQATT, CDR2 SNEGSKA (reference sequence). The CDR3 loop spans 15 amino acids. Study-level points and caveats: Comparison of clonotypes with VDJdb favored anti-spike CD8 responses while missing private and CD4 specificities.

Sequencing was carried out using whole blood. V and J are TRBV20-1 and TRBJ1-1; TRBD1 matches at 7 bases. The sequence derives from an adult who was a healthcare worker with PCR-confirmed SARS-CoV-2 infection or an uninfected control (not recorded which). CDR3 in DNA: TGCAGTGCTAGGGTCCCAGGGGGGGGGAGCACTGAAGTTTTCTTT. This codes for CSARVPGGGSTEVFF.